What follows is one T cell receptor (beta chain) and its context. The CDR3 spans 15 residues. The ends lost 4 bases at V and 5 bases at J; junction bases unmatched: 11. Germline loops: CDR1 MDHEN, CDR2 SYDVKM. These data belong to a study of PD-L1 blockade in urothelial cancer. Assay: immunoSEQ multiplex PCR; the TCRdb copy retains only in-frame clones and omits some. Here the sample spans around 50,000 clones, approximately 85% being singletons. Time point here: peripheral blood 6 weeks after treatment start. The material was PBMCs, obtained around atezolizumab (anti-PD-L1) treatment. This chain links TRBV28 with TRBJ2-7; 7 nucleotides match TRBD2. This sequence was found in a man aged 50 to 60 with urothelial cancer. The CDR3 DNA reads as TGTGCCAGCAGTTCCATAGGCGGGAGAATCAACGAGCAGTACTTC. This gives the protein CASSSIGGRINEQYF. The full variable domain, in which reference TRBV28 and TRBJ2-7 provide the parts outside the CDR3, is DVKVTQSSRYLVKRTGEKVFLECVQDMDHENMFWYRQDPGLGLRLIYFSYDVKMKEKGDIPEGYSVSREKKERFSLILESASTNQTSMYLCASSSIGGRINEQYFGPGTRLTVT.